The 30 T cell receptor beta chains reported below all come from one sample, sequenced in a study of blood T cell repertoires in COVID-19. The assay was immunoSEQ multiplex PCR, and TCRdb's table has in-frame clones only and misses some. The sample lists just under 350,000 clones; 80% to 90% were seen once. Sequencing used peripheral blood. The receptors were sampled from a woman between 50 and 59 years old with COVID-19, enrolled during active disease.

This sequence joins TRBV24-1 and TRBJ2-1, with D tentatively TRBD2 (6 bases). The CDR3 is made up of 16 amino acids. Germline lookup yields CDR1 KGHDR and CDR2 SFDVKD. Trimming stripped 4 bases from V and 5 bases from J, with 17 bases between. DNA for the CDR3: TGTGCCACCAGTGACCGACACCCGGGGGATGACAATGAGCAGTTCTTC. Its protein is CATSDRHPGDDNEQFF.

This CDR3 reads CASSQQGAITEAFF. CDR3 DNA sequence: TGTGCCAGCAGCCAACAGGGGGCGATAACTGAAGCTTTCTTT. The chain joins TRBV3-1 (or the pseudogene TRBV3-2) to TRBJ1-1, with TRBD1 matching 8 bases. This CDR3 has 14 residues. Germline V lookup: CDR1 LGHDT, CDR2 YNNKEL (reference sequence). J lost 5 bases, V lost 2 bases, and 4 bases had no gene match.

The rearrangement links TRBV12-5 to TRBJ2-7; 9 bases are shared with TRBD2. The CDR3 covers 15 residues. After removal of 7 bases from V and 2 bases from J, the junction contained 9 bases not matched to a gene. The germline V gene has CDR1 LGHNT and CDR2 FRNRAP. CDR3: CASALGTSPPYEQYF. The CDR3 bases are TGTGCTAGTGCCCTCGGGACTAGCCCCCCCTACGAGCAGTACTTC. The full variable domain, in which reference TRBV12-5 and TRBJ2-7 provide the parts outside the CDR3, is DARVTQTPRHKVTEMGQEVTMRCQPILGHNTVFWYRQTMMQGLELLAYFRNRAPLDDSGMPKDRFSAEMPDATLATLKIQPSEPRDSAVYFCASALGTSPPYEQYFGPGTRLTVT.

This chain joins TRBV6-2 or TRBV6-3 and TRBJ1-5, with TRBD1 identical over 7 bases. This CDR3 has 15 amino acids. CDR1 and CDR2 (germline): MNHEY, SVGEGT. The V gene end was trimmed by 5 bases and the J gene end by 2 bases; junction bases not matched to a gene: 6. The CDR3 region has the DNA TGTGCCAGCAGTGACAGGGTGGCCGGCAATCAGCCCCAGCATTTT. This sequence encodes CASSDRVAGNQPQHF.

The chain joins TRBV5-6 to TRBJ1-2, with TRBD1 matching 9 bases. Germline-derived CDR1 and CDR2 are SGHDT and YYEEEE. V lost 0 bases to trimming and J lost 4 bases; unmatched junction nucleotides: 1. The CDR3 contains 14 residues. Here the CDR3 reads CASSLVGQGYGYTF. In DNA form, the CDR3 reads TGTGCCAGCAGCTTGGTGGGACAGGGCTATGGCTACACCTTC.

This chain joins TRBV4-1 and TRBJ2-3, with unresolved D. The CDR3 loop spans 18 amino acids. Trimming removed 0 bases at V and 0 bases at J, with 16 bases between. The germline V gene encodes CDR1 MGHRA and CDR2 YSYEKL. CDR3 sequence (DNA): TGCGCCAGCAGCCAAGATCCGCGGCCAGCGTCTAGCACAGATACGCAGTATTTT. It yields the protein CASSQDPRPASSTDTQYF.

Here the CDR3 DNA reads TGTGCCAGCAGTACCCAGCGGGAGGGCTACGAGCAGTACTTC. The encoded protein is CASSTQREGYEQYF. V gene TRBV27 combines with J gene TRBJ2-7; 10 positions agree with TRBD2. Losses at the gene ends were 5 bases for V and 3 bases for J; bases not matched to a gene: 4. Germline CDR1 MNHEY, CDR2 SMNVEV (reference sequence). This CDR3 spans 14 amino acids.

In DNA form, the CDR3 reads TGTGCCAGCAGCTTGGTGGCTAGCGGGAGTGGTGGGGCCAAAAACATTCAGTACTTC. This translates into CASSLVASGSGGAKNIQYF. The chain carries TRBV5-5 and TRBJ2-4; TRBD2 matches 10 bases. Losses at the gene ends were 0 bases for V and 1 base for J; bases not matched to a gene: 10. Germline V gives CDR1 SGHKS, CDR2 YYEKEE (reference sequence). The CDR3 totals 19 residues.

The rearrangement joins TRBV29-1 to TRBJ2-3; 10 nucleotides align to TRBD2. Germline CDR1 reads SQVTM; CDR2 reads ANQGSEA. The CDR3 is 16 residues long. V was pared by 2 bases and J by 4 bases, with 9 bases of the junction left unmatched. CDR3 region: CSVEPTLAGASDTQYF. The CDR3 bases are TGCAGCGTTGAACCAACCCTAGCGGGAGCATCAGATACGCAGTATTTT.

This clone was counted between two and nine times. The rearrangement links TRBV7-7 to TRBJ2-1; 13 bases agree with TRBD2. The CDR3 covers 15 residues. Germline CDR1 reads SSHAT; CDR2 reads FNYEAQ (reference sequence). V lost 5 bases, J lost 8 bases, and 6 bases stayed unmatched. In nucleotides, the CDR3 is TGTGCCAGCAGCCGACTAGCGGGAGGTTTCGATGAGCAGTTCTTC. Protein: CASSRLAGGFDEQFF.

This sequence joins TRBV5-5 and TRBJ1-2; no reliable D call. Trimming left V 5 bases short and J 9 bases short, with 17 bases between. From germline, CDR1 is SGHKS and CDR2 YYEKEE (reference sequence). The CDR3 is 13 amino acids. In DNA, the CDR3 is TGTGCCAGCAGTGTCGGGGAGGGTCATAGCTACACCTTC. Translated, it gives CASSVGEGHSYTF.

The CDR3 here is CASSQPGQASNEQFF. The CDR3 bases are TGTGCCAGCAGTCAGCCGGGACAGGCCAGCAATGAGCAGTTCTTC. The chain links TRBV6-5 to TRBJ2-1, with TRBD1 identical over 8 bases. Trimming at V came to 5 bases and at J to 6 bases, leaving 9 bases not matched to a gene. The CDR3 runs 15 residues. Germline assignment: CDR1 MNHEY and CDR2 SVGAGI.

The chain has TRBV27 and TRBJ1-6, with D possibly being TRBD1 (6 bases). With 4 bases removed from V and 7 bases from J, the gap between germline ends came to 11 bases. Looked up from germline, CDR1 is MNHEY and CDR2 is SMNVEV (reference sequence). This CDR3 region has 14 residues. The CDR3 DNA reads TGTGCCAGCAGTTGGGGACAAAGGAATTCACCCCTCCACTTT. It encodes CASSWGQRNSPLHF.

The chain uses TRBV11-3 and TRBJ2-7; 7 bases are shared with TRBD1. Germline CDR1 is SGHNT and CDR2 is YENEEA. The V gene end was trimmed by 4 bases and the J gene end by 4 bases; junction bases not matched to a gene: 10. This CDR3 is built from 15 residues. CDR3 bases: TGTGCCAGCAGCTGGGAGACAGGGATTCTGTACGAGCAGTACTTC. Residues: CASSWETGILYEQYF. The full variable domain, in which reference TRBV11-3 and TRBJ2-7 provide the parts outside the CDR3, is EAGVVQSPRYKIIEKKQPVAFWCNPISGHNTLYWYLQNLGQGPELLIRYENEEAVDDSQLPKDRFSAERLKGVDSTLKIQPAELGDSAVYLCASSWETGILYEQYFGPGTRLTVT.

The CDR3 DNA reads as TGTGCCAGCAGCCGGGGACAGATCAATCAGCCCCAGCATTTT. Its protein product is CASSRGQINQPQHF. The rearrangement links TRBV6-5 to TRBJ1-5; TRBD1 matches at 7 bases. The CDR3 is 14 residues long. Germline CDR1 reads MNHEY; CDR2 reads SVGAGI. J was trimmed by 3 bases and V by 6 bases; bases with no gene match: 5.

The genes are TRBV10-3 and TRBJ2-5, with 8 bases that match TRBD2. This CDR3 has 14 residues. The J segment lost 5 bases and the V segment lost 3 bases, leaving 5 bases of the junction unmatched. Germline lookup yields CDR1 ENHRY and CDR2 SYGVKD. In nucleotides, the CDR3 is TGTGCCATCAGTGACCTAGCGGGCCTGGAGACCCAGTACTTC. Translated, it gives CAISDLAGLETQYF.

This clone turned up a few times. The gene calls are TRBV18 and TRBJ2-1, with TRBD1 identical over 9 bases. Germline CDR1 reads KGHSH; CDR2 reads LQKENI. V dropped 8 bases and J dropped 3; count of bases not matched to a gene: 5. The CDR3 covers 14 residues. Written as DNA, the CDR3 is TGTGCCAGCACAACAGGGGGCGACTACAATGAGCAGTTCTTC. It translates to CASTTGGDYNEQFF.

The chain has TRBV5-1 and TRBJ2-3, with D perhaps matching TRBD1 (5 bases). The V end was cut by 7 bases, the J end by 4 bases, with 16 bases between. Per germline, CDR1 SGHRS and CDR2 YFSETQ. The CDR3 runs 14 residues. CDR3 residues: CASHRQGRADTQYF. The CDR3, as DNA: TGCGCCAGCCACCGGCAGGGTAGGGCAGATACGCAGTATTTT.

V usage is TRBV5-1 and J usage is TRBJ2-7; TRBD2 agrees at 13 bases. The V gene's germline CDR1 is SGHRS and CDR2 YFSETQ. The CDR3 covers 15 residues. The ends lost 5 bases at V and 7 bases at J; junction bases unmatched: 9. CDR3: CASSSLAGGPQEQYF. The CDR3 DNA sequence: TGCGCCAGCAGTTCACTAGCGGGAGGGCCGCAGGAGCAGTACTTC.

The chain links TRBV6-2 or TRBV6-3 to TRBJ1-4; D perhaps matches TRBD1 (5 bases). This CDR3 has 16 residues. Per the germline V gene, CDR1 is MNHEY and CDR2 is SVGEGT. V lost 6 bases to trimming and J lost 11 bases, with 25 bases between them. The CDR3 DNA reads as TGTGCCAGCAGCGCCCCAGGGAGGTCCGTGAGGGCGAAACTGTTTTTT. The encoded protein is CASSAPGRSVRAKLFF.

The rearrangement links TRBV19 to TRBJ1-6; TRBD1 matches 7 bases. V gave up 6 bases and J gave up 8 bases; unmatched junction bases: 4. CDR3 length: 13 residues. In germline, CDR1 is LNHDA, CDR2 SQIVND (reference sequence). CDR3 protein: CASSTGVDSPLHF. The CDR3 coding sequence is TGTGCCAGTAGCACAGGGGTTGATTCACCCCTCCACTTT.

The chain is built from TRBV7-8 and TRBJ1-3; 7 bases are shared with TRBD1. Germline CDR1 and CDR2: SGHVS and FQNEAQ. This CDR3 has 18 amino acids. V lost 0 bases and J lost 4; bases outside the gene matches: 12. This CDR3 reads CASSLAYVGGPGGNTIYF. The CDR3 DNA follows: TGTGCCAGCAGCTTAGCTTATGTAGGGGGCCCGGGAGGAAACACCATATATTTT.

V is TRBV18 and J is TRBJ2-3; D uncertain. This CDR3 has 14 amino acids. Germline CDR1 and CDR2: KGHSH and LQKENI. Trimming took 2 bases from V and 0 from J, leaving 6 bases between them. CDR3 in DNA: TGTGCCAGCTCACCAGGAGCTAGCACAGATACGCAGTATTTT. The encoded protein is CASSPGASTDTQYF. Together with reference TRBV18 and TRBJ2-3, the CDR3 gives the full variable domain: NAGVMQNPRHLVRRRGQEARLRCSPMKGHSHVYWYRQLPEEGLKFMVYLQKENIIDESGMPKERFSAEFPKEGPSILRIQQVVRGDSAAYFCASSPGASTDTQYFGPGTRLTVL.

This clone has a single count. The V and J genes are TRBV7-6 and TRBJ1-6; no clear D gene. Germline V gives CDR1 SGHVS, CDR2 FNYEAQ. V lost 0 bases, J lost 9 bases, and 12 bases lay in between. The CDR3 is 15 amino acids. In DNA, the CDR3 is TGTGCCAGCAGCTTAGCGCCGACCTGGAGTTCACCCCTCCACTTT. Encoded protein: CASSLAPTWSSPLHF.

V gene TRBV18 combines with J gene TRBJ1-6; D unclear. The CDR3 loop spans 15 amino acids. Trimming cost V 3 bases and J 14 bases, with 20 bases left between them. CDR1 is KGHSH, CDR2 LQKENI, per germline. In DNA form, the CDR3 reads TGTGCCAGCTCACCTCCACAGCCCCGCCAGCCCACCCTCCACTTT. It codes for CASSPPQPRQPTLHF.

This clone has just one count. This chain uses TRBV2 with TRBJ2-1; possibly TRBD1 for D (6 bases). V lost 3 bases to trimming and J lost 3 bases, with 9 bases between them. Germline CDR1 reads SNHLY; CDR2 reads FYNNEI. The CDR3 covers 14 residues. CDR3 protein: CASSEQGSYNEQFF. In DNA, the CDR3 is TGTGCCAGCAGTGAGCAGGGGAGCTACAATGAGCAGTTCTTC. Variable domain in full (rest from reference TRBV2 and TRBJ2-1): EPEVTQTPSHQVTQMGQEVILRCVPISNHLYFYWYRQILGQKVEFLVSFYNNEISEKSEIFDDQFSVERPDGSNFTLKIRSTKLEDSAMYFCASSEQGSYNEQFFGPGTRLTVL.

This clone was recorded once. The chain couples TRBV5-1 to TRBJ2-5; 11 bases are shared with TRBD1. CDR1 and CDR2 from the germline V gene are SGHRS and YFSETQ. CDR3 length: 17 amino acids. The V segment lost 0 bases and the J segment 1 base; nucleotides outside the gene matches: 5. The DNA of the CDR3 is TGCGCCAGCAGCTTGGGGAGCGGGACAGGGGGCCAAGAGACCCAGTACTTC. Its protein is CASSLGSGTGGQETQYF.

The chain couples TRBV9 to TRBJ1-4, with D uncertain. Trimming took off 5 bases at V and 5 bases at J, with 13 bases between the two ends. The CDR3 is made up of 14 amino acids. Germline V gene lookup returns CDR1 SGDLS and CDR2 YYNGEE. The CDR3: CASSRRVLNEKLFF. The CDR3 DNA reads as TGTGCCAGCAGTAGACGGGTCTTGAATGAAAAACTGTTTTTT.

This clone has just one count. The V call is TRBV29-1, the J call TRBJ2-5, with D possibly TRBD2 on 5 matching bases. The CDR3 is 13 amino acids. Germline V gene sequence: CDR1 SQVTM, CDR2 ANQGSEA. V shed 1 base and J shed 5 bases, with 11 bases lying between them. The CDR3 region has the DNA TGCAGCGTTGAAGTACCGGGGATCGAGACCCAGTACTTC. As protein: CSVEVPGIETQYF.

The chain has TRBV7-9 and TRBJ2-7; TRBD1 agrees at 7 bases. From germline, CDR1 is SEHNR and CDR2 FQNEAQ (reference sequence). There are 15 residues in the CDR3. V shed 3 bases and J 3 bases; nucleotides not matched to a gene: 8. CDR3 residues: CASSFIRQGSYEQYF. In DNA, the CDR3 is TGTGCCAGCAGCTTCATACGACAGGGAAGCTACGAGCAGTACTTC. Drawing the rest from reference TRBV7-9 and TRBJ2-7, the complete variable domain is DTGVSQNPRHKITKRGQNVTFRCDPISEHNRLYWYRQTLGQGPEFLTYFQNEAQLEKSRLLSDRFSAERPKGSFSTLEIQRTEQGDSAMYLCASSFIRQGSYEQYFGPGTRLTVT.